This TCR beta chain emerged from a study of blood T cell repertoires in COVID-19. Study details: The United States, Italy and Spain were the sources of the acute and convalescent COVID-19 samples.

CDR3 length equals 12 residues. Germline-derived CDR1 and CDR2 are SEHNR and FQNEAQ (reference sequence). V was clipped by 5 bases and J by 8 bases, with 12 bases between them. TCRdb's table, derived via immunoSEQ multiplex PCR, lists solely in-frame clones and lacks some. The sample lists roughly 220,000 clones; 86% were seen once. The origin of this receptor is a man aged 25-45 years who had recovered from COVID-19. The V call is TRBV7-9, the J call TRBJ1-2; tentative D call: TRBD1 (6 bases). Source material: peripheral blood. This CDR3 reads CASSRYREGYTF. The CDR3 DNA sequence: TGTGCCAGCAGCCGATACAGGGAAGGCTACACCTTC.